This TCR beta chain was captured in a study of shared clonotypes between healthy human individuals. For the study at large: Donor ages ranged 18 to 49 years: a couple of women, a few men. Study-level results: Sharing across a few donors was seen in 4% to 6.5% of naive CD4 clonotypes.

This CDR3 contains 17 residues. Germline V lookup: CDR1 SNHLY, CDR2 FYNNEI. The V and J ends lost 4 bases and 8 bases, in that order; junction bases with no gene match: 16. Subsets obtained from CD4+ cells comprised CD45RA+ naive and CD45RA-negative memory cells. For this clone: Its antigen is as yet unknown.

Authors' methods: Sequence data from immunoSEQ were junction-only and lacked quality scores; consequently, filtering differed. The protocol was immunoSEQ multiplex PCR, while the TCRdb copy is restricted to in-frame clones and leaves out a portion. The V and J calls and clone size are taken from that table; D and trimming were inferred from the DNA. The sample holds 2 million to 2.5 million clones; 80% to 95% are singletons and the top ten take around 0.38%. The sequenced sample was naive CD4+ T cells from PBMCs. Specified subset: CD45RA+ positively selected. The TCR originated in a man aged 18 to 29 in good health. Some clones in this sample may be carry-over from other donors' samples. V gene TRBV2 combines with J gene TRBJ2-3, with TRBD2 identical over 9 bases. The CDR3 region is CASSVSASGTAGGTQYF. The CDR3 DNA reads as TGTGCCAGCAGTGTGTCCGCTAGCGGGACGGCGGGGGGTACGCAGTATTTT.